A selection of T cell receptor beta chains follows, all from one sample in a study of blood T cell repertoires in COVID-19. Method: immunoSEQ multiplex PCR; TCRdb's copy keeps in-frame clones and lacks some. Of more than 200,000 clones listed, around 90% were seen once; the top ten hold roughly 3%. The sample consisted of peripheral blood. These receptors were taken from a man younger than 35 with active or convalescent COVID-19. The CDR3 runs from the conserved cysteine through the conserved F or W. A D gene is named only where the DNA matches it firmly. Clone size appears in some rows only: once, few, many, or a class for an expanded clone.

TGTGCCAGCAGCTTACAGGGGGAACAGGGACGGCCCCAGCATTTT	CASSLQGEQGRPQHF	15	TRBJ1-5	TRBD1	TRBV5-6	few
TGTGCCAGCAGTTTTATGTCCCGTATTTCCGGGGAGCTGTTTTTT	CASSFMSRISGELFF	15	TRBJ2-2	.	TRBV6-5	.
TGTGCCAGCAGGGGGACAGGGCATATAGACACCATATATTTT	CASRGTGHIDTIYF	14	TRBJ1-3	TRBD1	TRBV28	.
TGTGCCAGCAGTGAACGAGGGGGCGAGCTGTCCGTCACTGAAGCTTTCTTT	CASSERGGELSVTEAFF	17	TRBJ1-1	TRBD1	TRBV25-1	.
TGTGCCAGCAGTTGGGGTAGCGGGGACACAGATACGCAGTATTTT	CASSWGSGDTDTQYF	15	TRBJ2-3	TRBD2	TRBV27	.
TGTGCCACCAGTCGGGGACAGGGGATCTACGAGCAGTACTTC	CATSRGQGIYEQYF	14	TRBJ2-7	TRBD1	TRBV24-1	.
TGTGCCAGCAGCTTAGACGCGGGACGCGACAATGAGCAGTTCTTC	CASSLDAGRDNEQFF	15	TRBJ2-1	.	TRBV7-9	.
TGTGCCAGCAGTACTATCCGGAACTCTGGAAACACCATATATTTT	CASSTIRNSGNTIYF	15	TRBJ1-3	.	TRBV28	.
TGTGCCAGCAGCTCCTCCTTAGAGGCAGATACGCAGTATTTT	CASSSSLEADTQYF	14	TRBJ2-3	.	TRBV5-4	.
TGTGCCAGCAGCTTAGGGACAGGGGGCTTTGGGACTGAAGCTTTCTTT	CASSLGTGGFGTEAFF	16	TRBJ1-1	TRBD1	TRBV11-2	.
TGTGCCAGCAGTCACTCCAGGGGATATGAGCAGTTCTTC	CASSHSRGYEQFF	13	TRBJ2-1	.	TRBV6-2/TRBV6-3	.
TGTGCCTGGTCCCGGGACAGGGCCAATTCACCCCTCCACTTT	CAWSRDRANSPLHF	14	TRBJ1-6	TRBD1	TRBV30	.
TGTGCCAGCAGTTACGAGGGGAGACTAGCGGGGTGGCCCTTGGAGCAGTACTTC	CASSYEGRLAGWPLEQYF	18	TRBJ2-7	TRBD2	TRBV6-2/TRBV6-3	.
TGTGCCAGCAGCTTGGGGAGCGGGGGAAACACAGATACGCAGTATTTT	CASSLGSGGNTDTQYF	16	TRBJ2-3	TRBD2	TRBV7-6	once
TGTGCCAGCAGTCCACAGGGAAACACCATATATTTT	CASSPQGNTIYF	12	TRBJ1-3	.	TRBV25-1	.
TGTGCCAGCAGTTACTCGCGGGGGGGTGAGAACTATGGCTACACCTTC	CASSYSRGGENYGYTF	16	TRBJ1-2	.	TRBV6-6	.
TGTGCCACCAGTGATTCGGGACTAGCGGCTTATGATACGCAGTATTTT	CATSDSGLAAYDTQYF	16	TRBJ2-3	TRBD2	TRBV24-1	.
TGCGCCAGCAGTACAGGGGGCCGGGGCTACACCTTC	CASSTGGRGYTF	12	TRBJ1-2	TRBD1	TRBV10-1	.
TGTGCCAGCTCACCACCGAGCCTGAACACTGAAGCTTTCTTT	CASSPPSLNTEAFF	14	TRBJ1-1	.	TRBV18	.
TGTGCCTGGAGTGTACACGGGGAATCACCCCTCCACTTT	CAWSVHGESPLHF	13	TRBJ1-6	.	TRBV30	.
TGTGCCAGCAGCGTCGTGGGCGGCACAGATACGCAGTATTTT	CASSVVGGTDTQYF	14	TRBJ2-3	.	TRBV9	.
TGTGCCAGCAGCCCGGGACTAGCGGGGTTTGAGACCCAGTACTTC	CASSPGLAGFETQYF	15	TRBJ2-5	TRBD2	TRBV6-4	.
TGTGCCAGCAGTTACGCCGGACTAATCGGCGAGCAGTACTTC	CASSYAGLIGEQYF	14	TRBJ2-7	.	TRBV6-2/TRBV6-3	.
TGCGCCAGCAGCCAGGGGACTAGCGGGAGGTCCCCAGATACGCAGTATTTT	CASSQGTSGRSPDTQYF	17	TRBJ2-3	TRBD2	TRBV4-3	.
TGTGCCAGTAGTATGATTGGCAGGCAAGAGACCCAGTACTTC	CASSMIGRQETQYF	14	TRBJ2-5	.	TRBV19	.
TGTGCCAGCATACTAGCGGGGTGGAATGAGCAGTTCTTC	CASILAGWNEQFF	13	TRBJ2-1	TRBD2	TRBV2	.
TGTGCCAGCAGCCTATTAGCGGGAGTAATGGACCAGTACTTC	CASSLLAGVMDQYF	14	TRBJ2-5	TRBD2	TRBV7-2	.
TGTGCCAGCACATGGGGACAGGGGGCGGGTGAGCAGTACTTC	CASTWGQGAGEQYF	14	TRBJ2-7	TRBD1	TRBV6-5	.
TGTGCCAGCACCAATCCCTTCGGCGGGACTAATGAGCAGTTCTTC	CASTNPFGGTNEQFF	15	TRBJ2-1	.	TRBV7-9	.
TGTGCCAGCAGCTTGTACGGAGCAGGGCTTGGTACAGATACGCAGTATTTT	CASSLYGAGLGTDTQYF	17	TRBJ2-3	.	TRBV5-4	.
TGTGCCAGCAGCTCGACTAGACTACCCTACAATGAGCAGTTCTTC	CASSSTRLPYNEQFF	15	TRBJ2-1	.	TRBV7-3	.
TGTGCCAGCTCACCAGGACTGAACGCGAACACCGGGGAGCTGTTTTTT	CASSPGLNANTGELFF	16	TRBJ2-2	.	TRBV18	once
TGTGCCAGCAGTTTTTATGGCGGGTCAAGCACCGAGCAGTACTTC	CASSFYGGSSTEQYF	15	TRBJ2-7	.	TRBV27	.
TGCGCCAGCTTCCGCGGGGGGGCAAGCACAGATACGCAGTATTTT	CASFRGGASTDTQYF	15	TRBJ2-3	TRBD2	TRBV5-1	.
TGTGCCAGCAGTTTCAACCCCGGGACTAGCACAGATACGCAGTATTTT	CASSFNPGTSTDTQYF	16	TRBJ2-3	.	TRBV28	once
TGTGCCAGCAGCTTAGCCCCCGGACTCTACAATGAGCAGTTCTTC	CASSLAPGLYNEQFF	15	TRBJ2-1	.	TRBV7-2	.
TGCGCCAGCAGCGGAAGGACAGGGGGCTCGATAAGATACGAGCAGTACTTC	CASSGRTGGSIRYEQYF	17	TRBJ2-7	TRBD1	TRBV5-1	.
TGTGCCAGCAGCTTAGGTTACAGATACGAGCAGTACTTC	CASSLGYRYEQYF	13	TRBJ2-7	.	TRBV7-2	.
TGTGCCAGCAGCCAAGAGTTCAACTCCTACGAGCAGTACTTC	CASSQEFNSYEQYF	14	TRBJ2-7	.	TRBV3-1/TRBV3-2	.
TGTGCCAGCAGTGAATATAGGGGCACTGAAGCTTTCTTT	CASSEYRGTEAFF	13	TRBJ1-1	.	TRBV25-1	few